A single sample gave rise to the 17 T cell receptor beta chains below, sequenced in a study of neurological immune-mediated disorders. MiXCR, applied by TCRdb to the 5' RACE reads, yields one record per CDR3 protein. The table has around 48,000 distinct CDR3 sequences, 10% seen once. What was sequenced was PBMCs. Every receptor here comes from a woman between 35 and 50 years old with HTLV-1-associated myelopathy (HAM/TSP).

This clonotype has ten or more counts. The CDR3 protein is CASSQSDEQYF. CDR3 DNA sequence: TGTGCCAGCAGTCAATCGGACGAGCAGTACTTC. J is TRBJ2-7 and V is TRBV2; no clear D. CDR1 and CDR2 from the germline V gene are SNHLY and FYNNEI. This CDR3 comprises 11 residues. The V gene lost 5 bases and the J gene lost 5 bases, with 7 bases spanning the gap.

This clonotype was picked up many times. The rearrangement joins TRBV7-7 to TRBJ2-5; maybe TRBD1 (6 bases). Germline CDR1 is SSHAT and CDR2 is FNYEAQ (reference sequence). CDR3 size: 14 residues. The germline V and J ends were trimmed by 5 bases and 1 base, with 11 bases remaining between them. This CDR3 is CASSARDTQETQYF. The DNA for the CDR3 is TGTGCCAGCAGCGCCCGGGACACCCAAGAGACCCAGTACTTC.

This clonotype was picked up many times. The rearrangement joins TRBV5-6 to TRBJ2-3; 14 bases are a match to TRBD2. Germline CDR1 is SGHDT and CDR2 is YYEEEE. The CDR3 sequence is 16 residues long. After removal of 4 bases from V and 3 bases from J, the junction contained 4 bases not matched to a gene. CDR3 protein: CASSLGLAGGTDTQYF. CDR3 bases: TGTGCCAGCAGCCTCGGACTAGCGGGGGGTACAGATACGCAGTATTTT.

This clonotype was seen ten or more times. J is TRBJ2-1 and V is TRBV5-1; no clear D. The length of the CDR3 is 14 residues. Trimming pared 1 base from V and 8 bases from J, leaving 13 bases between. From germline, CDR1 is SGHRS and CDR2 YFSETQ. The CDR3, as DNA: TGCGCCAGCAGCTTGATAGGTTTAGCTGATGAGCAGTTCTTC. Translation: CASSLIGLADEQFF. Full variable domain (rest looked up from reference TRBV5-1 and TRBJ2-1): KAGVTQTPRYLIKTRGQQVTLSCSPISGHRSVSWYQQTPGQGLQFLFEYFSETQRNKGNFPGRFSGRQFSNSRSEMNVSTLELGDSALYLCASSLIGLADEQFFGPGTRLTVL.

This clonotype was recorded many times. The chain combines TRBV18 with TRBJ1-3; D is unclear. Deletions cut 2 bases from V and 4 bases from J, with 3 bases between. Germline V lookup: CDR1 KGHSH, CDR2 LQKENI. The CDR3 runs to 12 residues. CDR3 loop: CASSPEGNTIYF. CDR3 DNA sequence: TGTGCCAGCTCACCAGAGGGAAACACCATATATTTT. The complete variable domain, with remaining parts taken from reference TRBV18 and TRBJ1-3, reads NAGVMQNPRHLVRRRGQEARLRCSPMKGHSHVYWYRQLPEEGLKFMVYLQKENIIDESGMPKERFSAEFPKEGPSILRIQQVVRGDSAAYFCASSPEGNTIYFGEGSWLTVV.

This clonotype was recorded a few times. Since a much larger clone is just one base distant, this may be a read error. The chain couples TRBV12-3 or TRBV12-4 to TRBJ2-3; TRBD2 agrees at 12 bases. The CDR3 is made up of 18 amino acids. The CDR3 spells CASSLRLLAGGPTYTQYF. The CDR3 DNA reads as TGTGCCAGCAGCCTCAGACTACTAGCGGGGGGACCCACATATACGCAGTATTTT.

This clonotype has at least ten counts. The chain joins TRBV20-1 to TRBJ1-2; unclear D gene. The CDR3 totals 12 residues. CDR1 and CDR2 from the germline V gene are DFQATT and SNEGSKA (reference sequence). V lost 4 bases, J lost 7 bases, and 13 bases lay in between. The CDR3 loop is CSAMWSEAGYTF. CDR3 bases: TGCAGTGCTATGTGGAGTGAGGCTGGCTACACCTTC.

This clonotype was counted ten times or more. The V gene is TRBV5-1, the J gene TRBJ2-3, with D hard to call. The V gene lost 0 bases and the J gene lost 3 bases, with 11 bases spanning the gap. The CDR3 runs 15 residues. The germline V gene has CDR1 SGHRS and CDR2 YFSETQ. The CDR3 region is CASSLEYYGTDTQYF. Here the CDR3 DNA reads TGCGCCAGCAGCTTGGAATACTACGGTACAGATACGCAGTATTTT.

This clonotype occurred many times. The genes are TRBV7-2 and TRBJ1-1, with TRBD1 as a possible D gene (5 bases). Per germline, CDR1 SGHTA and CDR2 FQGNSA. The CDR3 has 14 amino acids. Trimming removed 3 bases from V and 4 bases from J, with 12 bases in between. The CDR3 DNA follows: TGTGCCAGCAGCTTTATAGGGGTCGGCACTGAAGCTTTCTTT. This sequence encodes CASSFIGVGTEAFF.

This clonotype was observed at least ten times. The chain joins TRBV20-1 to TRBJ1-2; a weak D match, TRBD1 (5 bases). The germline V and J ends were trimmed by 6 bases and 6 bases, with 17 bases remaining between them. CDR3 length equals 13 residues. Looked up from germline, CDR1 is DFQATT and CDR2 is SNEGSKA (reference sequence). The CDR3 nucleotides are TGCAGTGCCCCCATTTGGGGGACTAATGGCTACACCTTC. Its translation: CSAPIWGTNGYTF.

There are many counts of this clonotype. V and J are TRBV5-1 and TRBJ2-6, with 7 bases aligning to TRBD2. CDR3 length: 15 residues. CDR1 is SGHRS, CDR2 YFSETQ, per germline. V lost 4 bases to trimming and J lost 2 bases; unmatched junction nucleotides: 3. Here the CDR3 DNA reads TGCGCCAGCAGCCTGACTAGCACTGGGGCCAACGTCCTGACTTTC. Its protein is CASSLTSTGANVLTF.

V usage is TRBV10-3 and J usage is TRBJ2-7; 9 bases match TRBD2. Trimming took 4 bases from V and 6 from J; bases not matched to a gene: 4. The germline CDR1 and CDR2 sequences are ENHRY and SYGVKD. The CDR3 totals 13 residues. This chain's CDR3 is CAISVQRGAEQYF. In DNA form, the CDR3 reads TGTGCCATCAGTGTTCAGCGGGGGGCCGAGCAGTACTTC.

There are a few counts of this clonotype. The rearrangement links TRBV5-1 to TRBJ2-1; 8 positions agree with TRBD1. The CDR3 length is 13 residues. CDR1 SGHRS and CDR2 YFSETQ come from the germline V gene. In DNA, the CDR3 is TGCGCAGCCATGGACAGGGATACCAATGAGCAGTTCTTC. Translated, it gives CAAMDRDTNEQFF.

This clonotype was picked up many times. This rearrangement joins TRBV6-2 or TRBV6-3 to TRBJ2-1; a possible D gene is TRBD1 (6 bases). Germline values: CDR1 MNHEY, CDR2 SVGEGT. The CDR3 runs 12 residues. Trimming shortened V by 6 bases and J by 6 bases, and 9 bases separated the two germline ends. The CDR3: CASSQQGNEQFF. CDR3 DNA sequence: TGTGCCAGCAGCCAACAGGGCAATGAGCAGTTCTTC.

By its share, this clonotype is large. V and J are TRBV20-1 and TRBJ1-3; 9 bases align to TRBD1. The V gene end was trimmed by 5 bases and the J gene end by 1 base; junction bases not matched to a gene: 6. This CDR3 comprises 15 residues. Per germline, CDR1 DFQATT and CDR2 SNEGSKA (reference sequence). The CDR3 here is CSAAPGQGSGNTIYF. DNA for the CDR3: TGCAGTGCTGCTCCGGGACAGGGTTCTGGAAACACCATATATTTT.

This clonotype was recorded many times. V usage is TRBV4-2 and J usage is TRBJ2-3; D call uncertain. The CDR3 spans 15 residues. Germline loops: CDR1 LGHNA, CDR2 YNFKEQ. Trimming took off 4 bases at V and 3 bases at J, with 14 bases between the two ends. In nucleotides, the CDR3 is TGTGCCAGCAGCCCAAACGGCCCGAAGACAGATACGCAGTATTTT. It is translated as CASSPNGPKTDTQYF.

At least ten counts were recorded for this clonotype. The CDR3 reads CASSPGDRGHTEAFF. In DNA, the CDR3 is TGCGCCAGCAGCCCCGGGGACAGGGGGCACACTGAAGCTTTCTTT. The chain has TRBV5-1 and TRBJ1-1; 12 bases line up with TRBD1. The CDR3 contains 15 residues. Germline CDR1 SGHRS, CDR2 YFSETQ. J was trimmed by 3 bases and V by 4 bases; bases with no gene match: 4.